The 10 T cell receptor beta chains below come from one sample, sequenced in a study of blood T cell repertoires in COVID-19. Sequencing used immunoSEQ multiplex PCR; TCRdb keeps in-frame clones, though not all of them. The repertoire holds over 250,000 clones, 70% to 85% seen once, with 2.5% to 4% in the top ten. The sample comprised peripheral blood. The receptors shown here come from a woman at least 80 years old with acute or convalescent COVID-19.

This chain uses TRBV4-3 with TRBJ1-1; 8 bases match TRBD1. The CDR3 has 15 amino acids. Per germline, CDR1 LGHNA and CDR2 YSLEER. Germline trimming cut 0 bases from V and 6 bases from J; bases unmatched to any gene: 6. The DNA for the CDR3 is TGCGCCAGCAGCCAAGATAGGACAGGGAGGGCTGAAGCTTTCTTT. This sequence encodes CASSQDRTGRAEAFF.

In this sample, this clone turned up a few times. The V gene is TRBV4-1, the J gene TRBJ2-5; TRBD1 agrees at 8 bases. CDR3 length: 15 amino acids. Per the germline V gene, CDR1 is MGHRA and CDR2 is YSYEKL. Losses at the gene ends were 4 bases for V and 3 bases for J; bases not matched to a gene: 7. The CDR3 bases are TGCGCCAGCAGCCCCAACGACAGGGGTAAAGAGACCCAGTACTTC. It translates to CASSPNDRGKETQYF.

The genes are TRBV29-1 and TRBJ1-1; 7 bases are a match to TRBD1. V was pared by 8 bases and J by 1 base, with 7 bases of the junction left unmatched. From germline, CDR1 is SQVTM and CDR2 ANQGSEA. This CDR3 spans 13 amino acids. The CDR3 DNA follows: TGCAGCACCGGCAGGGGGAGGAACACTGAAGCTTTCTTT. Its translation is CSTGRGRNTEAFF.

This clone was seen once. The V and J genes are TRBV18 and TRBJ2-5; D is perhaps TRBD2 (5 bases). CDR3 length: 13 residues. In germline, CDR1 is KGHSH, CDR2 LQKENI. V gave up 5 bases and J gave up 5 bases, with 12 bases separating them. CDR3 DNA: TGTGCCAGCTCATTTGGAGACTACGAGACCCAGTACTTC. It specifies CASSFGDYETQYF.

This chain joins TRBV19 and TRBJ2-6, with D perhaps TRBD2 (5 bases). This CDR3 spans 15 amino acids. The germline V and J ends were trimmed by 9 bases and 0 bases, with 12 bases remaining between them. The germline gives CDR1 LNHDA, CDR2 SQIVND (reference sequence). Written as DNA, the CDR3 is TGTGCCAGCCTCCACGAGGGCTCTGGGGCCAACGTCCTGACTTTC. Its protein product is CASLHEGSGANVLTF.

In its sample, this clone was seen a few times. The V and J genes are TRBV7-9 and TRBJ1-5; D call uncertain. Germline lookup yields CDR1 SEHNR and CDR2 FQNEAQ (reference sequence). Between the trimmed V and J ends, which lost 3 bases and 3 bases, there was a span of 12 bases. The CDR3 sequence is 15 residues long. The CDR3 nucleotides read TGTGCCAGCAGCTTGGGAGAAAGATCCAATCAGCCCCAGCATTTT. Its translation: CASSLGERSNQPQHF. Full variable domain (rest looked up from reference TRBV7-9 and TRBJ1-5): DTGVSQNPRHKITKRGQNVTFRCDPISEHNRLYWYRQTLGQGPEFLTYFQNEAQLEKSRLLSDRFSAERPKGSFSTLEIQRTEQGDSAMYLCASSLGERSNQPQHFGDGTRLSIL.

The J gene is TRBJ1-4, the V gene TRBV7-2; 7 nucleotides match TRBD1. V lost 3 bases and J lost 8; bases outside the gene matches: 9. The CDR3 contains 15 residues. CDR1 is SGHTA, CDR2 FQGNSA, per germline. CDR3 region: CASSFSAGGWEKLFF. As DNA, the CDR3 is TGTGCCAGCAGCTTCTCCGCAGGGGGTTGGGAAAAACTGTTTTTT. Using reference TRBV7-2 and TRBJ1-4 for the parts outside the CDR3, the full variable domain is GAGVSQSPSNKVTEKGKDVELRCDPISGHTALYWYRQSLGQGLEFLIYFQGNSAPDKSGLPSDRFSAERTGGSVSTLTIQRTQQEDSAVYLCASSFSAGGWEKLFFGSGTQLSVL.

This chain connects TRBV6-2 or TRBV6-3 to TRBJ1-5; 10 positions agree with TRBD1. The CDR3 covers 20 residues. Germline trimming cut 5 bases from V and 4 bases from J; bases unmatched to any gene: 20. The germline gives CDR1 MNHEY, CDR2 SVGEGT. The CDR3 DNA is TGTGCCAGCAGTCACAGTTATAATTCTCTTGCGGGACAGGGGAATCAGCCCCAGCATTTT. Amino acids: CASSHSYNSLAGQGNQPQHF.

The rearrangement links TRBV7-2 to TRBJ2-7; possibly TRBD1 for D (6 bases). CDR1 and CDR2 from the germline V gene are SGHTA and FQGNSA. This CDR3 spans 15 amino acids. V was shortened by 1 base and J by 1 base, with 11 bases between the two germline ends. CDR3 nucleotide sequence: TGTGCCAGCAGCTTAGAGGCTGGACAGTCCTACGAGCAGTACTTC. Translation: CASSLEAGQSYEQYF.

The chain joins TRBV6-6 to TRBJ1-1; D gene uncertain. Per germline, CDR1 MNHNY and CDR2 SVGAGI (reference sequence). The CDR3 loop spans 13 amino acids. The V end lost 4 bases, the J end lost 6 bases, and 12 bases lay between the germline ends. The CDR3 coding sequence is TGTGCCAGCAGTTCCAGAGACGGGGCTGAAGCTTTCTTT. Translated: CASSSRDGAEAFF.